The 18 T cell receptor beta chains presented below share a single source sample, sequenced in a study of post-analysis software for immune sequencing data. Antigens for these TCRs are unknown. Points from the study as a whole: Comparison of patients with controls showed about 5 TRBV segments more frequent in patients, TRBV5-6, TRBV5-1 and TRBV20-1 among them.

Unique molecular identifiers were built into the TCR beta cDNA libraries. TCRdb re-called the PCR reads through MiXCR, storing one row per CDR3 protein. The sample records 380,000 or so distinct CDR3 sequences, 30% to 45% being singletons. The sample consisted of blood. The origin of the receptors is a girl aged 5 to 17 with multiple sclerosis.

This chain uses TRBV20-1 with TRBJ2-1; 9 positions agree with TRBD2. The length of the CDR3 is 12 residues. V was clipped by 5 bases and J by 7 bases; unmatched bases: 3. Germline CDR1 is DFQATT and CDR2 is SNEGSKA (reference sequence). The CDR3 DNA sequence: TGCAGTGCTCCGGGACTAGCAAATGAGCAGTTCTTC. It yields the protein CSAPGLANEQFF.

The chain uses TRBV25-1 and TRBJ2-5; 7 bases line up with TRBD2. The CDR3 sequence is 16 residues long. Germline lookup yields CDR1 MGHDK and CDR2 SYGVNS. The trim removed 2 bases at V and 5 bases at J, leaving 11 bases unmatched. The CDR3 nucleotides are TGTGCCAGCAGTGAACCCAGCGGGGTCTTAGGGGAGACCCAGTACTTC. Protein sequence: CASSEPSGVLGETQYF.

Written as DNA, the CDR3 is TGTGCCAGCAGTCCCGGACTAGCGGACACCACAGATACGCAGTATTTT. Encoded protein: CASSPGLADTTDTQYF. The J gene is TRBJ2-3, the V gene TRBV6-5, with TRBD2 matching 10 bases. Losses at the gene ends were 5 bases for V and 2 bases for J; bases not matched to a gene: 7. Germline CDR1 and CDR2: MNHEY and SVGAGI. The CDR3 is made up of 16 amino acids.

The chain couples TRBV7-8 to TRBJ2-1; D is uncertain. This CDR3 comprises 13 residues. V dropped 5 bases and J dropped 1 base, with 6 bases sitting between them. CDR1 and CDR2 (germline): SGHVS, FQNEAQ. The CDR3 spells CASSGRSYNEQFF. In nucleotides, the CDR3 is TGTGCCAGCAGCGGCCGGTCCTACAATGAGCAGTTCTTC.

There are a few counts of this clonotype. V is TRBV28 and J is TRBJ2-7; TRBD1 aligns across 7 bases. Germline trimming cut 2 bases from V and 2 bases from J; bases unmatched to any gene: 9. Looked up from germline, CDR1 is MDHEN and CDR2 is SYDVKM. CDR3 length: 16 residues. CDR3 sequence reads: CASSLDGQADPYEQYF. The CDR3 coding sequence is TGTGCCAGCAGTTTAGACGGACAGGCCGATCCCTACGAGCAGTACTTC.

This chain uses TRBV12-3 or TRBV12-4 with TRBJ2-6, with D uncertain. The CDR3 is 15 residues long. Between the trimmed V and J ends, which lost 1 base and 4 bases, there was a span of 8 bases. The CDR3 DNA sequence: TGTGCCAGCAGTTTAGGGGGTCCCGGGGCCAACGTCCTGACTTTC. Translation: CASSLGGPGANVLTF.

The chain is built from TRBV7-6 and TRBJ1-1; D is ambiguous. V lost 7 bases and J 7 bases, leaving 10 bases between the germline ends. Germline CDR1 is SGHVS and CDR2 is FNYEAQ. The CDR3 length is 11 residues. The CDR3 loop reads CASKEGGEAFF. CDR3 coding DNA: TGTGCCAGCAAGGAAGGCGGTGAAGCTTTCTTT. The full variable domain, with the rest looked up from reference TRBV7-6 and TRBJ1-1, is GAGVSQSPRYKVTKRGQDVALRCDPISGHVSLYWYRQALGQGPEFLTYFNYEAQQDKSGLPNDRFSAERPEGSISTLTIQRTEQRDSAMYRCASKEGGEAFFGQGTRLTVV.

The V and J genes are TRBV5-1 and TRBJ2-4; no reliable D call. Trimming removed 10 bases from V and 1 base from J, with 21 bases in between. The CDR3 contains 16 residues. Per germline, CDR1 SGHRS and CDR2 YFSETQ. CDR3 sequence (DNA): TGCGCCGCCCGGTTTCGGGTACTTGCGGCCAAAAACATTCAGTACTTC. This codes for CAARFRVLAAKNIQYF.

This clonotype has a handful of counts. This chain links TRBV20-1 with TRBJ2-3; TRBD2 aligns across 8 bases. Germline V gene data show CDR1 as DFQATT and CDR2 as SNEGSKA (reference sequence). The CDR3 contains 17 residues. With V trimmed by 6 bases and J by 0 bases, 14 bases remained unmatched. The CDR3 DNA reads as TGCAGTGCAGGGGGGGCGGGGGGCTCTCCTAGCACAGATACGCAGTATTTT. This gives the protein CSAGGAGGSPSTDTQYF.

The V call is TRBV5-6, the J call TRBJ1-2; unclear D gene. V shed 0 bases and J shed 4 bases, with 7 bases lying between them. This CDR3 is built from 13 residues. Germline V lookup: CDR1 SGHDT, CDR2 YYEEEE. The CDR3: CASSLDAAYGYTF. CDR3 in DNA: TGTGCCAGCAGCTTGGATGCAGCCTATGGCTACACCTTC.

This rearrangement joins TRBV20-1 to TRBJ2-4, with D perhaps TRBD2 (5 bases). The CDR3 extends over 12 amino acids. V was pared by 0 bases and J by 13 bases, with 13 bases between. Per the germline V gene, CDR1 is DFQATT and CDR2 is SNEGSKA (reference sequence). CDR3 sequence reads: CSAREDSALQYF. The CDR3 nucleotides are TGCAGTGCTAGAGAGGACTCTGCTTTGCAGTACTTC.

This clonotype was seen a few times. The chain recombines TRBV20-1 with TRBJ2-7; D is ambiguous. CDR1 DFQATT and CDR2 SNEGSKA come from the germline V gene (reference sequence). This CDR3 spans 13 amino acids. V dropped 3 bases and J dropped 1 base, with 10 bases sitting between them. The CDR3 DNA is TGCAGTGCTAGTGGGTCCCTTTCCTACGAGCAGTACTTC. Its protein product is CSASGSLSYEQYF.

This clonotype was counted between two and nine times. This chain connects TRBV6-5 to TRBJ2-7, with 7 bases lining up with TRBD1. Per the germline V gene, CDR1 is MNHEY and CDR2 is SVGAGI. The CDR3 totals 15 residues. V lost 2 bases and J lost 6; bases outside the gene matches: 10. The CDR3 DNA reads as TGTGCCAGCAGTTACCAACCGGGACAGAATGGCGAGCAGTACTTC. Translation: CASSYQPGQNGEQYF.

This chain links TRBV6-6 with TRBJ1-2; tentatively, D is TRBD1 (5 bases). Germline V gene data show CDR1 as MNHNY and CDR2 as SVGAGI (reference sequence). Trimming took 2 bases from V and 5 from J, leaving 15 bases between them. The CDR3 length is 15 residues. CDR3 protein: CASSYVQGRPYGYTF. CDR3 in DNA: TGTGCCAGCAGTTACGTCCAGGGCAGACCTTATGGCTACACCTTC.

Comments on this clonotype: Germline is not matched at one junction end, which may reflect a read error. For the CDR3, the DNA is TGTGCCGGCAGCTTACGGGGATATAGCAATCAGCCCCAGCATTTT. Protein product: CAGSLRGYSNQPQHF. The rearrangement uses TRBV5-6 and TRBJ1-5; D ambiguous. Germline V gives CDR1 SGHDT, CDR2 YYEEEE. The CDR3 is 15 residues long.

On this clonotype itself: One end of the junction varies from germline; a read error may be responsible. The V gene is TRBV27, the J gene TRBJ2-7; 8 nucleotides agree with TRBD1. Germline V gives CDR1 MNHEY, CDR2 SMNVEV (reference sequence). This CDR3 has 14 amino acids. The CDR3 region has the DNA TGCGCCAGCAGTACGACAGGGGTCCCCTACGAGCAGTACTTC. Translated: CASSTTGVPYEQYF.

The V call is TRBV12-5, the J call TRBJ1-1; 9 bases fit TRBD1. With 4 bases clipped from V and 7 bases from J, the junction kept 10 bases outside the gene matches. The CDR3 runs 15 residues. CDR1 and CDR2 from the germline V gene are LGHNT and FRNRAP. The CDR3 here is CASGSSGTGPIEAFF. The CDR3 DNA sequence: TGTGCTAGTGGTTCATCCGGGACAGGGCCTATTGAAGCTTTCTTT. Full variable domain (remainder filled in from reference TRBV12-5 and TRBJ1-1): DARVTQTPRHKVTEMGQEVTMRCQPILGHNTVFWYRQTMMQGLELLAYFRNRAPLDDSGMPKDRFSAEMPDATLATLKIQPSEPRDSAVYFCASGSSGTGPIEAFFGQGTRLTVV.

The chain joins TRBV12-3 or TRBV12-4 to TRBJ1-1; 7 bases agree with TRBD1. J gave up 6 bases and V 6 bases, and 10 bases lay outside the gene matches. The CDR3 is made up of 14 amino acids. CDR3: CASSQLQGTAEAFF. In DNA, the CDR3 is TGTGCCAGCAGCCAATTACAGGGGACCGCTGAAGCTTTCTTT.